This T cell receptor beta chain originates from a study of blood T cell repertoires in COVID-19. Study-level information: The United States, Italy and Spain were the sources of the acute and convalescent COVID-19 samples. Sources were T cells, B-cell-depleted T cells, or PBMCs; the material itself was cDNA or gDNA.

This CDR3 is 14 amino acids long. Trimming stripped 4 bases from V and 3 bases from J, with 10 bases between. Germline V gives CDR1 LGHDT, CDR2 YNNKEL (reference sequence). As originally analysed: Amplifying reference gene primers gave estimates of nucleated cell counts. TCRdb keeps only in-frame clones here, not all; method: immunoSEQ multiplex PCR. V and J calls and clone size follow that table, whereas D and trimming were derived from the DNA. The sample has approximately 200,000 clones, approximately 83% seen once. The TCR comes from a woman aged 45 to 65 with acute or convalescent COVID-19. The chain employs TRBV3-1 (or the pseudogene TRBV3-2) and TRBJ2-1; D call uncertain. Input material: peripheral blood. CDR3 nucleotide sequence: TGTGCCAGCAGCCCCCCAGGCGTCTACAATGAGCAGTTCTTC. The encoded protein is CASSPPGVYNEQFF.